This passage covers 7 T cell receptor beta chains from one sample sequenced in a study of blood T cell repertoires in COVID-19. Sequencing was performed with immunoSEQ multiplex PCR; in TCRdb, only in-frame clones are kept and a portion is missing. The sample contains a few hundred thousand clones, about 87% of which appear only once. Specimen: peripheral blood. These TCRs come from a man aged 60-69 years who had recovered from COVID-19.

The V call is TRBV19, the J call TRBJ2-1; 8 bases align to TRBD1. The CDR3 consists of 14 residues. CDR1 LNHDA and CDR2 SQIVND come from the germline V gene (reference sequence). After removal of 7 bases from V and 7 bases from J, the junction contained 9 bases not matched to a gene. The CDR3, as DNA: TGTGCCAGTACGAAGACAGGGGCTATTAATGAGCAGTTCTTC. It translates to CASTKTGAINEQFF.

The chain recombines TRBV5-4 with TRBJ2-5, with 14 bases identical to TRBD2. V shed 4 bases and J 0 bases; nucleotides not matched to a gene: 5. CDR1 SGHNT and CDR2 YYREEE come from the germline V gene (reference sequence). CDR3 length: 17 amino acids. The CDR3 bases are TGTGCCAGCAGCCAGGGACTAGCGGGGGTTAACCAAGAGACCCAGTACTTC. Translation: CASSQGLAGVNQETQYF.

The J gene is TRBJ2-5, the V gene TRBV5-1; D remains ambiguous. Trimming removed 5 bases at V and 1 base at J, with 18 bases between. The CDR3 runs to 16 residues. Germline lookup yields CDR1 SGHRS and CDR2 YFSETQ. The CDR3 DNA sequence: TGCGCCAGCAGTTCTCCCCCGACACAAGTCCAAGAGACCCAGTACTTC. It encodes CASSSPPTQVQETQYF.

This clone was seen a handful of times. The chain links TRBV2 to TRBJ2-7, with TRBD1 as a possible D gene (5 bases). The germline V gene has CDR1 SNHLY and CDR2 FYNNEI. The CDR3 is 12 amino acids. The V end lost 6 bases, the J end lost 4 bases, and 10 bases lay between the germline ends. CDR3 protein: CASRVNRYEQYF. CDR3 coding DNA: TGTGCCAGCAGGGTTAACAGGTACGAGCAGTACTTC.

The CDR3 nucleotides read TGTGCCAGTAGCCTCATTCGACAGGGATCGACTGGAAACACCATATATTTT. This codes for CASSLIRQGSTGNTIYF. The V gene is TRBV19, the J gene TRBJ1-3; 7 bases match TRBD1. Germline V CDR1 and CDR2: LNHDA, SQIVND (reference sequence). This CDR3 contains 17 residues. V was pared by 6 bases and J by 2 bases, with 13 bases of the junction left unmatched.

For the CDR3, the DNA is TGTGCCAGCAGCCTAAGACAGGGGGCGAGGGTCGAGCAGTACTTC. Amino acid sequence: CASSLRQGARVEQYF. V usage is TRBV11-2 and J usage is TRBJ2-7; 10 positions match TRBD1. This CDR3 is built from 15 residues. V lost 5 bases and J lost 6; bases outside the gene matches: 10. Germline-derived CDR1 and CDR2 are SGHAT and FQNNGV.

CDR3 protein: CASSPSWRRKLFF. The CDR3 nucleotides are TGTGCCAGCAGTCCCTCGTGGCGGAGAAAACTGTTTTTT. This chain links TRBV2 with TRBJ1-4; D gene ambiguous. CDR1 and CDR2 from the germline V gene are SNHLY and FYNNEI. V was shortened by 5 bases and J by 10 bases, with 14 bases between the two germline ends. CDR3 length: 13 residues.